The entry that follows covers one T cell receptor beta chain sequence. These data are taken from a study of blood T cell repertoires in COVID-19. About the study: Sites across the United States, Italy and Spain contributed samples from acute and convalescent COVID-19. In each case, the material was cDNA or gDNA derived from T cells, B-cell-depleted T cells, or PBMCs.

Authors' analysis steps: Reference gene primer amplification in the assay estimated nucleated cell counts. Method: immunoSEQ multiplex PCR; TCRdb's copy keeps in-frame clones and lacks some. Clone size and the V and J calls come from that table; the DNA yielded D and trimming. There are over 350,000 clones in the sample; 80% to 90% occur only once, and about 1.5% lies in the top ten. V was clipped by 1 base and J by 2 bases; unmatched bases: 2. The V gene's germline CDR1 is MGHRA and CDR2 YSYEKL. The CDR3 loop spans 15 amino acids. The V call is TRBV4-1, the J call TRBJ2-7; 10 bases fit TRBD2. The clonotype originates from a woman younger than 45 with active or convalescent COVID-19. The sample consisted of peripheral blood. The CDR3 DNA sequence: TGCGCCAGCAGCCAAGTACTAGCGGGAACCTACGAGCAGTACTTC. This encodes CASSQVLAGTYEQYF.